This TCR beta chain was recorded in a study of cytomegalovirus exposure and HLA in healthy donors. Overall study results and limits: Presence/absence analysis assumed near-uniform sequencing depth across donors. Later on, a genetic analysis was performed. It linked a missense variant in DCLRE1C with V- and J-gene trimming of TCR beta. What a later analysis reportedly showed was that an Asian-associated ancestry cluster had fewer N-insertions than the roughly 670-donor mean. A later analysis revealed that TCR association rates differed between HLA loci, peaking at DRB1 and bottoming out at HLA-C.

Concerning this clone itself: As yet, its antigen is unknown.

The germline CDR1 and CDR2 sequences are MNHEY and SMNVEV (reference sequence). The CDR3 length is 15 residues. V was clipped by 5 bases and J by 0 bases, with 14 bases between them. This PCR relied on a set of 60 Vbeta primers and 13 Jbeta primers. The assay was immunoSEQ multiplex PCR, and TCRdb's table has in-frame clones only and misses some. The data hold some 160,000 clones, with around 82% observed a single time. The specimen was PBMCs. The genes are TRBV27 and TRBJ2-7; D possibly corresponds to TRBD1 (6 bases). This clonotype was obtained from a man aged 35 to 55 in good health and CMV-seronegative. As DNA, the CDR3 is TGTGCCAGCAGTCCCTCGACAGGAGCCTCCTACGAGCAGTACTTC. Translating it yields CASSPSTGASYEQYF.